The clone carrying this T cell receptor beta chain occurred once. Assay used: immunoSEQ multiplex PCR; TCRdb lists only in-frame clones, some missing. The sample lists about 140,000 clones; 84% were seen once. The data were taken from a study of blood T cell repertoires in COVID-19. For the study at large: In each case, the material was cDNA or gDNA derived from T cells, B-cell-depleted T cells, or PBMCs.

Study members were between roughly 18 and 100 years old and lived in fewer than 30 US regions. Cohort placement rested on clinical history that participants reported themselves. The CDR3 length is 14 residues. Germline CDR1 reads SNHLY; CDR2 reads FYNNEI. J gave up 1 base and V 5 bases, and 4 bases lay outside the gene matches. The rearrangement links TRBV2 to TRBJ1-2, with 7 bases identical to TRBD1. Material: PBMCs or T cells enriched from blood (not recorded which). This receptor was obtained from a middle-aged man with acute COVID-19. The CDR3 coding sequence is TGTGCCAGCAGTATGGGACAGATTAACTATGGCTACACCTTC. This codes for CASSMGQINYGYTF.